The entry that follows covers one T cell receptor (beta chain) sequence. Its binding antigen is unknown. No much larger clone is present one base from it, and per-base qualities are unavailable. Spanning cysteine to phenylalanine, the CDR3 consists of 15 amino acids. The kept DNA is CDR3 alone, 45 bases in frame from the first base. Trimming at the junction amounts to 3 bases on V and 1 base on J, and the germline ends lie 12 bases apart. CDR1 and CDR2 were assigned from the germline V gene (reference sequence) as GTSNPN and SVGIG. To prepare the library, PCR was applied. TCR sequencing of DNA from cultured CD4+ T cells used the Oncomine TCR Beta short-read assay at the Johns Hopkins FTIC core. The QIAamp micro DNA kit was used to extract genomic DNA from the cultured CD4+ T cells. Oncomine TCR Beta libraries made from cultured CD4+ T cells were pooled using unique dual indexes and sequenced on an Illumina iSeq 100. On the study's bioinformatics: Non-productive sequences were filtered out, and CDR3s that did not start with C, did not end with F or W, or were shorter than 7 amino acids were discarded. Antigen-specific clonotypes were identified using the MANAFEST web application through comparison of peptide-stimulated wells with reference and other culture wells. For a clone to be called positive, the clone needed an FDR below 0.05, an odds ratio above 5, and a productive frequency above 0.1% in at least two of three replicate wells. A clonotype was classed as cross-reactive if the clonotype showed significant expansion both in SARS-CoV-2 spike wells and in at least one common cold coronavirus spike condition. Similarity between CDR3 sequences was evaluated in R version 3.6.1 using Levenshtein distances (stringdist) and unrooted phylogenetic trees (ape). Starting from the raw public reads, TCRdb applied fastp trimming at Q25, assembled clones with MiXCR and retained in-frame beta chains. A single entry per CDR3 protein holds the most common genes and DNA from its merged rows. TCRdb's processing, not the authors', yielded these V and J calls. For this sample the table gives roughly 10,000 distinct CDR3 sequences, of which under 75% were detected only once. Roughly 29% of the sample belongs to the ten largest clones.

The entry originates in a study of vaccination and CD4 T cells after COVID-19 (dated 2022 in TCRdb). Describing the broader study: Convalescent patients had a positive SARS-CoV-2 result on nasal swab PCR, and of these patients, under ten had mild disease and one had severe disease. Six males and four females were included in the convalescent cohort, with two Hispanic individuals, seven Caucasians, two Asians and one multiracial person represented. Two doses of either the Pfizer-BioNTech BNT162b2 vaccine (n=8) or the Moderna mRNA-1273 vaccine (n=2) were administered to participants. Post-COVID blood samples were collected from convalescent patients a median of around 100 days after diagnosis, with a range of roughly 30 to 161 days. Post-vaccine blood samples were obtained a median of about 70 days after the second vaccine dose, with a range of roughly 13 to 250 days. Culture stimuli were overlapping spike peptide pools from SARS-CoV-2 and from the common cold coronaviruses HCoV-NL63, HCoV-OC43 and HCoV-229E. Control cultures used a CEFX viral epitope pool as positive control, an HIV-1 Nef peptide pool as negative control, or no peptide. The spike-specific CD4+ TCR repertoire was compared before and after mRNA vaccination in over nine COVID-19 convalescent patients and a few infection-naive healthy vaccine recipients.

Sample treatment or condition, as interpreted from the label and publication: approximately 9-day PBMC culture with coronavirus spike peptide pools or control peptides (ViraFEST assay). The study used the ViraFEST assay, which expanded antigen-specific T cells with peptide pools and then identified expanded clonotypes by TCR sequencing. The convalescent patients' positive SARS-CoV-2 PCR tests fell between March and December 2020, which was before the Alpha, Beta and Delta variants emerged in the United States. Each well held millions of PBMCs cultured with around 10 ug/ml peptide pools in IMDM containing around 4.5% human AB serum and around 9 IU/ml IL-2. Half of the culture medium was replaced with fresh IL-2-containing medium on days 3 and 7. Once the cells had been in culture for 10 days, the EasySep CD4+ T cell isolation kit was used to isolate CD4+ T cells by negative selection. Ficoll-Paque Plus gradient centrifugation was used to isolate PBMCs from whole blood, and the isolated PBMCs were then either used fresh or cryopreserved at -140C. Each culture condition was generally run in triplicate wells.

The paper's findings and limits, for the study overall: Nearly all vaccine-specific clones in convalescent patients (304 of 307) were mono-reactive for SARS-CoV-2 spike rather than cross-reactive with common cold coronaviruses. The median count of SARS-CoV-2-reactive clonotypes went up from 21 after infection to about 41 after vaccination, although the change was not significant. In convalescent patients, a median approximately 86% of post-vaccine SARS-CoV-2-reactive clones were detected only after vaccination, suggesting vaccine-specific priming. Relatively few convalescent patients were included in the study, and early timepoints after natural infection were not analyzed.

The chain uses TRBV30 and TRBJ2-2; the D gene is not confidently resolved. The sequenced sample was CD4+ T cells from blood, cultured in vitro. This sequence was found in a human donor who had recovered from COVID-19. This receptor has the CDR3 CAWRPWTVNTGELFF. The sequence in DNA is TGTGCCTGGAGGCCTTGGACGGTGAACACCGGGGAGCTGTTTTTT.